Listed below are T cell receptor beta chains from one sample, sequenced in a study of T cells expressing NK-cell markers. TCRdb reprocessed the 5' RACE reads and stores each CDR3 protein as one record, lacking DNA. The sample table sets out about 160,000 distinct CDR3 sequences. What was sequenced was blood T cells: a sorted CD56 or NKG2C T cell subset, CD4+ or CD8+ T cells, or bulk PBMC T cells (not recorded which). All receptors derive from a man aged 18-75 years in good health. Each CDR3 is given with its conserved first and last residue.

cdr3_aa: CATGDRDEKLFF
v_call: TRBV6-5
j_call: TRBJ1-4

cdr3_aa: CASSPEMAINYGYTF
v_call: TRBV5-1
j_call: TRBJ1-2

cdr3_aa: CASSPLGEEETQYF
v_call: TRBV28
j_call: TRBJ2-5

cdr3_aa: CASSLQRGRAQYF
v_call: TRBV4-1
j_call: TRBJ2-5

cdr3_aa: CASSRTVGQGYEQYF
v_call: TRBV7-9
j_call: TRBJ2-7

cdr3_aa: CASSGGGLNTGELFF
v_call: TRBV11-2
j_call: TRBJ2-2

cdr3_aa: CASSQVLLPNIQYF
v_call: TRBV14
j_call: TRBJ2-4

cdr3_aa: CSAREALAGDTGELFF
v_call: TRBV20-1
j_call: TRBJ2-2

cdr3_aa: CASSQLIRTGTSISYEQFF
v_call: TRBV3-1
j_call: TRBJ2-1

cdr3_aa: CASRPGTLKRGEVDEQFF
v_call: TRBV12-2
j_call: TRBJ2-1

cdr3_aa: CSGYGGLAGETQYF
v_call: TRBV29-1
j_call: TRBJ2-5

cdr3_aa: CASRWTGGEQYF
v_call: TRBV27
j_call: TRBJ2-7

cdr3_aa: CASSPIFSGTWGYTF
v_call: TRBV12-3/TRBV12-4
j_call: TRBJ1-2

cdr3_aa: CAISESVGGPPYNEQFF
v_call: TRBV10-3
j_call: TRBJ2-1

cdr3_aa: CASRRGAQETQYF
v_call: TRBV13
j_call: TRBJ2-5

cdr3_aa: CASRGGDYDTQYF
v_call: TRBV6-1
j_call: TRBJ2-3

cdr3_aa: CSARIELAGGQFELWNEQFF
v_call: TRBV20-1
j_call: TRBJ2-1

cdr3_aa: CASSARSPNGYTF
v_call: TRBV28
j_call: TRBJ1-2

cdr3_aa: CSARDPPYTIYF
v_call: TRBV20-1
j_call: TRBJ1-3

cdr3_aa: CSATTGGPQETQYF
v_call: TRBV29-1
j_call: TRBJ2-5

cdr3_aa: CASSYGAGEADTQYF
v_call: TRBV6-5
j_call: TRBJ2-3

cdr3_aa: CASTDRVGYGYTF
v_call: TRBV25-1
j_call: TRBJ1-2

cdr3_aa: CAISEEGYGETQYF
v_call: TRBV10-3
j_call: TRBJ2-5

cdr3_aa: CAWSFGGSYNEQFF
v_call: TRBV30
j_call: TRBJ2-1

cdr3_aa: CASSQPGQGASEQYF
v_call: TRBV3-1
j_call: TRBJ2-7

cdr3_aa: CASSITPFNYGYTF
v_call: TRBV19
j_call: TRBJ1-2

cdr3_aa: CASSLLGRGDEQFF
v_call: TRBV9
j_call: TRBJ2-1

cdr3_aa: CSARGAGGKIYEQYF
v_call: TRBV20-1
j_call: TRBJ2-7

cdr3_aa: CSATPRQGVSRQYF
v_call: TRBV20-1
j_call: TRBJ2-7

cdr3_aa: CASSLGARNEETQYF
v_call: TRBV7-9
j_call: TRBJ2-5

cdr3_aa: CASSSPPEGSYNSPLHF
v_call: TRBV27
j_call: TRBJ1-6

cdr3_aa: CASSPTEALYYGYTF
v_call: TRBV27
j_call: TRBJ1-2

cdr3_aa: CASSYIALTGGSGANVLTF
v_call: TRBV27
j_call: TRBJ2-6

cdr3_aa: CSARIWSGGAGNEQFF
v_call: TRBV20-1
j_call: TRBJ2-1

cdr3_aa: CASSPASGGTATGELFF
v_call: TRBV7-6
j_call: TRBJ2-2

cdr3_aa: CASSHILIGTFTDTQYF
v_call: TRBV14
j_call: TRBJ2-3

cdr3_aa: CSAELWDLGVTVNYGYTF
v_call: TRBV20-1
j_call: TRBJ1-2

cdr3_aa: CASSLPGQGHYGYTF
v_call: TRBV11-2
j_call: TRBJ1-2

cdr3_aa: CAGQKGTDYEQYF
v_call: TRBV2
j_call: TRBJ2-7

cdr3_aa: CATSDRGRVTGELFF
v_call: TRBV15
j_call: TRBJ2-2

cdr3_aa: CASSLRAGIKETQYF
v_call: TRBV12-3/TRBV12-4
j_call: TRBJ2-5

cdr3_aa: CASSLAGTSGSKTDSTDTQYF
v_call: TRBV7-6
j_call: TRBJ2-3

cdr3_aa: CASSMTLRQGVQRTGELFF
v_call: TRBV19
j_call: TRBJ2-2

cdr3_aa: CASSLSVVGGPQHF
v_call: TRBV27
j_call: TRBJ1-5

cdr3_aa: CASSLLAGAPGELFF
v_call: TRBV7-8
j_call: TRBJ2-2

cdr3_aa: CASSPATTGDYEQYF
v_call: TRBV5-1
j_call: TRBJ2-7

cdr3_aa: CASSEEGGLAKNIQYF
v_call: TRBV25-1
j_call: TRBJ2-4

cdr3_aa: CASSLRAGPFNEQFF
v_call: TRBV7-6
j_call: TRBJ2-1

cdr3_aa: CASTTTGGNHEPLHF
v_call: TRBV6-1
j_call: TRBJ1-6

cdr3_aa: CSARDHKRGDGTQYF
v_call: TRBV20-1
j_call: TRBJ2-3

cdr3_aa: CASSFPTTGGGETQYF
v_call: TRBV7-6
j_call: TRBJ2-5

cdr3_aa: CASSPTGQGSREQYF
v_call: TRBV7-9
j_call: TRBJ2-7

cdr3_aa: CSVEPQGGATSSYNEQFF
v_call: TRBV29-1
j_call: TRBJ2-1

cdr3_aa: CASTSPRDGTYNEQFF
v_call: TRBV21-1
j_call: TRBJ2-1

cdr3_aa: CASSQSQGLQHF
v_call: TRBV23-1
j_call: TRBJ1-5